The clone carrying this TCR beta chain was seen more than once but under ten times. This sample is drawn from a study of blood T cell repertoires in COVID-19. Turning to the study itself: The samples span acute and convalescent COVID-19 from the United States, Italy and Spain. T cells, B-cell-depleted T cells, or PBMCs supplied cDNA or gDNA.

Methods used by the authors: Counts of nucleated cells, estimated from reference gene primer amplification, were obtained. Libraries were prepared by immunoSEQ multiplex PCR; TCRdb keeps only in-frame clonotypes and omits some of them. Clone size and the V and J calls come from that table; the DNA yielded D and trimming. This sample yields 120,000 to 150,000 clones, of which around 84% are seen a single time; around 5% belongs to the top ten. The CDR3 has 15 residues. Trimming cost V 4 bases and J 4 bases; bases outside gene matches: 4. Germline CDR1 WSHSY, CDR2 SAAADI. The origin of this receptor is a human donor in a cohort sampled during active COVID-19. The sequencing input was peripheral blood. V usage is TRBV10-2 and J usage is TRBJ2-5, with 12 bases fitting TRBD2. In nucleotides, the CDR3 is TGCGCCAGCAGTGCTAGCGGGAGGGGTGGAGAGACCCAGTACTTC. Translating it yields CASSASGRGGETQYF.